This T cell receptor beta chain appears in the sequencing data of a study of T cell repertoires in cytomegalovirus infection. The wider study: CMV infection together with matching HLA type was indicated by public TCR beta signatures.

In the case of this clonotype: Its antigen is not identified.

TCRdb passed the reads through MiXCR, listing each CDR3 protein once. The table lists about 140,000 distinct CDR3 sequences, 6.5% of them singletons, with roughly 18% in the top ten. Study-level results: Using cumulative public TCR beta family frequency, the authors identified those who carried CMV together with the relevant HLA. Predominance within the ex vivo response was attributable to HLA-C-restricted CMV-specific TCR beta clonotypes.

CDR1 is SEHNR, CDR2 FQNEAQ, per germline (reference sequence). The ends lost 6 bases at V and 3 bases at J; junction bases unmatched: 8. The CDR3 covers 15 residues. The chain employs TRBV7-9 and TRBJ1-3; 7 nucleotides agree with TRBD1. The source of this sequence is a human donor in good health (CMV status not recorded). Some clones in this sample may be carry-over from other donors' samples. The sample taken for sequencing was PBMCs. The CDR3 spells CASRDGTASGNTIYF. CDR3 nucleotides: TGTGCCAGCAGGGATGGGACAGCGAGTGGAAACACCATATATTTT.